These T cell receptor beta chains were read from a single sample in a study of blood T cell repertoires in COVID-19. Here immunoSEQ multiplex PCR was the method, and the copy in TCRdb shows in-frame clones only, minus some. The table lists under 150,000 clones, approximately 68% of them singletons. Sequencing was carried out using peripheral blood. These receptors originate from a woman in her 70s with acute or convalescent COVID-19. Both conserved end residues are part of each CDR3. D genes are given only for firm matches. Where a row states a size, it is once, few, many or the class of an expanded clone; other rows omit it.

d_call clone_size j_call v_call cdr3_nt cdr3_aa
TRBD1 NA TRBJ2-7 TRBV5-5 TGTGCCAGCAGCTCGACAGGGCACGAGCAGTACTTC CASSSTGHEQYF
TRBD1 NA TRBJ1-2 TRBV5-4 TGTGCCAGCAGCCAGGACAGGGGTAACTATGGCTACACCTTC CASSQDRGNYGYTF
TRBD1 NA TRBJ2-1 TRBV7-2 TGTGCCAGCAGCCCCGTCGGGACAGGCAGGGGGAATGAGCAGTTCTTC CASSPVGTGRGNEQFF
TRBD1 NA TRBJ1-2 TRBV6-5 TGTGCCAGCAACAGCAGGGGGGACTATGGCTACACCTTC CASNSRGDYGYTF
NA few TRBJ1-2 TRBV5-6 TGTGCCAGCAGCTTGGATTCAGGGTCGGGAGCTAACTATGGCTACACCTTC CASSLDSGSGANYGYTF
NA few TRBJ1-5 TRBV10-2 TGCGCCAGCAGTCTACGTGAAAATCAGCCCCAGCATTTT CASSLRENQPQHF
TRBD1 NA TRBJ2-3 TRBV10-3 TGTGCCATCAACCAGGGGGCGGTAGGGACAGATACGCAGTATTTT CAINQGAVGTDTQYF
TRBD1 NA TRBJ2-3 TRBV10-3 TGTGCCATCAGCCTACAGGGGGCCCCTCTCACAGATACGCAGTATTTT CAISLQGAPLTDTQYF
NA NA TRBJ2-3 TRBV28 TGTGCCAGCAGTTTTGTCAACACAGATACGCAGTATTTT CASSFVNTDTQYF
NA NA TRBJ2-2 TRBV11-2 TGTGCTAGCAGCTCGACGGGACTCCCCACCGGGGAGCTGTTTTTT CASSSTGLPTGELFF
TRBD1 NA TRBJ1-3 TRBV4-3 TGCGCCAGCAGCCAAACCCAGGGGGCAGGTGGAAACACCATATATTTT CASSQTQGAGGNTIYF
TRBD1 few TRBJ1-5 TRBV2 TGTGCCAGCCGCGACAGGGCTTTCGGCAATCAGCCCCAGCATTTT CASRDRAFGNQPQHF
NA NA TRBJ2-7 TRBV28 TGTGCCAGCAGTTTACCCAGACAAGTGAACGAGCAGTACTTC CASSLPRQVNEQYF
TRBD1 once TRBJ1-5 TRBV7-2 TGTGCCAGCAGCTTAGACTATGGACAGGGGGGTCAACATTTT CASSLDYGQGGQHF
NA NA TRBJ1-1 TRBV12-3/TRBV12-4 TGTGCCAGCAGTTCTTCTGGGCCTGAAGCTTTCTTT CASSSSGPEAFF
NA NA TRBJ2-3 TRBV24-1 TGTGCCACCAGTGATTCAGGACTACCTAGCACAGATACGCAGTATTTT CATSDSGLPSTDTQYF
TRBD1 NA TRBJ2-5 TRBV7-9 TGTGCCAGCAGCCCTCCCGGGCCACAGGGGGATCAAGAGACCCAGTACTTC CASSPPGPQGDQETQYF
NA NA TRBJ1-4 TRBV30 TGTGCCTGGGCCGAGCGGGGTGAAAAACTGTTTTTT CAWAERGEKLFF
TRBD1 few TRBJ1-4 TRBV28 TGTGCCAGCAGTTCGGGACAGGGAGATGGAAAACTGTTTTTT CASSSGQGDGKLFF
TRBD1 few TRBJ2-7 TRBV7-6 TGTGCCAGCAGCCCCCGCGCCGGGACAGGGATCTACGAGCAGTACTTC CASSPRAGTGIYEQYF
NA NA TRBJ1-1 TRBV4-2 TGTGCCAGCAGCCCCCAAGGACAGCAGCGCACTGAAGCTTTCTTT CASSPQGQQRTEAFF
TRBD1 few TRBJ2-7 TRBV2 TGTGCCAGCAGTGAAGGTGGCAGGGGGTACGAGCAGTACTTC CASSEGGRGYEQYF
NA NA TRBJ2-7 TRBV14 TGTGCCAGCAGCCAAGATCACACCTACGAGCAGTACTTC CASSQDHTYEQYF
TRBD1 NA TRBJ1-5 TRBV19 TGTGCCAGTAGTGCCGGGACAGGGGGGGGTCAGCCCCAGCATTTT CASSAGTGGGQPQHF
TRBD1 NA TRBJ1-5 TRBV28 TGTGCCAGCTCCACTGGGGACAGGAGGTCCGATCAGCCCCAGCATTTT CASSTGDRRSDQPQHF
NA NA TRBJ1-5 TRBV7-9 TGTGCCAGCAGCTTAGCGACAGGCCTGGTGGAGCCCCAGCATTTT CASSLATGLVEPQHF
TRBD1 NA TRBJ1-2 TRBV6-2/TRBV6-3 TGTGCCAGCAGTGTCCGACAGGGAGACTATGGCTACACCTTC CASSVRQGDYGYTF
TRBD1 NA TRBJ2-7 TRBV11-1 TGTGCCAGCAGCTTAGGACAGGGGACCTACGAGCAGTACTTC CASSLGQGTYEQYF
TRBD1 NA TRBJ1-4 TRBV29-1 TGCAGCGCGAAACAGGGGGCGGATGAAAAACTGTTTTTT CSAKQGADEKLFF